These 8 T cell receptor beta chains share one sample of origin, sequenced in a study of blood T cells in healthy people across ages (dated by TCRdb to the mid-2010s). Library preparation was by 5' RACE. The listed sequencing device is Illumina HiSeq 2500. The second PCR ran for roughly 7 to 12 cycles and used a J-beta primer mix along with a sample-barcoded 5' primer. The raw public data were reprocessed by TCRdb itself: fastp quality trimming at Q25, MiXCR clonotype calling, in-frame beta chains only. Records with the same CDR3 protein are collapsed into one entry carrying the most frequent genes and DNA. The sample records hundreds of thousands of distinct CDR3 sequences, approximately 29% of which are singletons. The ten largest account for 15% of the sample. The sequencing sample was made of blood. The receptors were sampled from a woman older than 75 in good health. Donor details come from another sample of the same person, matched by shared clones.

At least ten counts were recorded for this clonotype. This sequence joins TRBV6-5 and TRBJ1-5; 9 nucleotides align to TRBD1. The J segment lost 4 bases and the V segment lost 6 bases, leaving 10 bases of the junction unmatched. This CDR3 spans 16 amino acids. Germline values: CDR1 MNHEY, CDR2 SVGAGI. The CDR3 sequence: CASRYGDRAVNQPQHF. In nucleotides, the CDR3 is TGTGCCAGCAGATACGGGGACAGGGCCGTTAATCAGCCCCAGCATTTT.

By sample share, this clonotype is large. In nucleotides, the CDR3 is TGCAGTGCTGACCCCGGGACAGGGGGCGTTGGCTACACCTTC. Its protein is CSADPGTGGVGYTF. The chain has TRBV20-1 and TRBJ1-2; 12 bases agree with TRBD1. CDR1 and CDR2 (germline): DFQATT, SNEGSKA (reference sequence). V trimming: 5 bases; J trimming: 7 bases; junction bases outside the gene matches: 8. This CDR3 has 14 amino acids.

The genes are TRBV25-1 and TRBJ1-3; D may be TRBD1 (6 bases). Germline V lookup: CDR1 MGHDK, CDR2 SYGVNS. The CDR3 sequence is 13 residues long. V was cut by 8 bases and J by 2 bases, with 10 bases left in between. The CDR3 spells CASQQGPGNTIYF. The CDR3 nucleotides are TGTGCCAGCCAACAGGGTCCTGGAAACACCATATATTTT. Combining the CDR3 with reference TRBV25-1 and TRBJ1-3 gives the whole variable domain EADIYQTPRYLVIGTGKKITLECSQTMGHDKMYWYQQDPGMELHLIHYSYGVNSTEKGDLSSESTVSRIRTEHFPLTLESARPSHTSQYLCASQQGPGNTIYFGEGSWLTVV.

This clonotype was recorded a few times. With a much larger clone just one base away, this may be a read error. This sequence joins TRBV11-1 and TRBJ2-7; 7 bases are shared with TRBD1. The trim removed 5 bases at V and 7 bases at J, leaving 8 bases unmatched. Germline V lookup: CDR1 SGHAT, CDR2 FQDESV (reference sequence). This CDR3 has 13 amino acids. DNA for the CDR3: TGTGCCAGCAGCAAGGAAGGGGGCAATGAGCAGTACTTC. It is translated as CASSKEGGNEQYF.

This clonotype was seen many times. The CDR3 bases are TGTGCTTCGATCACCCTACTGGGCTCACCCCTCCACTTT. This translates into CASITLLGSPLHF. The chain couples TRBV30 to TRBJ1-6, with D hard to call. The CDR3 loop spans 13 amino acids. Germline-derived CDR1 and CDR2 are GTSNPN and SVGIG (reference sequence).

This clonotype has just a few counts. The chain uses TRBV6-4 and TRBJ2-3, with TRBD2 matching over 8 bases. V lost 0 bases and J lost 7; bases outside the gene matches: 12. The germline gives CDR1 MRHNA, CDR2 SNTAGT. The CDR3 sequence is 17 residues long. The CDR3 DNA sequence: TGTGCCAGCAGTGACTCGACCCCGGGGGGGGGCCTCAATACGCAGTATTTT. It encodes CASSDSTPGGGLNTQYF.

The V call is TRBV24-1, the J call TRBJ2-1, with a weak D call TRBD2 (6 bases). This CDR3 has 15 residues. CDR1 is KGHDR and CDR2 is SFDVKD in the germline V gene. V shed 3 bases and J shed 9 bases, with 17 bases lying between them. DNA for the CDR3: TGTGCCACCAGTGATCGCCGGGACTGGATGAGTGAGCAGTTCTTC. The encoded protein is CATSDRRDWMSEQFF.

This clonotype came up a few times. This chain connects TRBV7-9 to TRBJ2-7; tentative D call: TRBD2 (6 bases). This CDR3 has 15 residues. Germline lookup yields CDR1 SEHNR and CDR2 FQNEAQ (reference sequence). Trimming removed 9 bases at V and 0 bases at J, with 18 bases between. Here the CDR3 reads CARAGTGRPSYEQYF. For the CDR3, the DNA is TGTGCCAGGGCGGGGACGGGCAGGCCCTCCTACGAGCAGTACTTC.